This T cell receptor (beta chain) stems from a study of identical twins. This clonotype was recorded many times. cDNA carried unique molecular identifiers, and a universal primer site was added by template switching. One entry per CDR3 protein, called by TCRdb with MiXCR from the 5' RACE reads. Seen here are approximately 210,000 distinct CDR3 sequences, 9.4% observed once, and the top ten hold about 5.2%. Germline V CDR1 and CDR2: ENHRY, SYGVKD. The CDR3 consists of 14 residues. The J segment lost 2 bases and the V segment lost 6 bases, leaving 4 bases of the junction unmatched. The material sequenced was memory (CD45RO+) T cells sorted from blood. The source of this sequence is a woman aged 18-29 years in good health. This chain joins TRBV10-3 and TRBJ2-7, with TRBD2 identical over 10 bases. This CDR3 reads CAIREREGPYEQYF. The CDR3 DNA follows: TGTGCCATCAGAGAGCGGGAGGGCCCCTACGAGCAGTACTTC.